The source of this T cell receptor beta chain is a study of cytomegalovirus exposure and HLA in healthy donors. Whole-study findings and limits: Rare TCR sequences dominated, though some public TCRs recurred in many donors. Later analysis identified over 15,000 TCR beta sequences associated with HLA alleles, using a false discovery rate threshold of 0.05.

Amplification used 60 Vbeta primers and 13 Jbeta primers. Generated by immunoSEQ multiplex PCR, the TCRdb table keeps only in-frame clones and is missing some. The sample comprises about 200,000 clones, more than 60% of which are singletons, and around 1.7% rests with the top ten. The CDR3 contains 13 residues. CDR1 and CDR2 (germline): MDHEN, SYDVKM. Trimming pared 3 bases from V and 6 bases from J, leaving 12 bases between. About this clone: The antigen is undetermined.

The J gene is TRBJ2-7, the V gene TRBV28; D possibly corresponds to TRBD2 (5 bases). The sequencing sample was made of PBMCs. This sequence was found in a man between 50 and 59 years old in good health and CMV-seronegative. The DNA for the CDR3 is TGTGCCAGCAGTTTTGAGGGAGCGCTCGAGCAGTACTTC. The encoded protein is CASSFEGALEQYF.